These 7 T cell receptor beta chains came from one sample sequenced in a study of T cells in Graves' hyperthyroidism and ophthalmopathy. The TCR beta CDR3 regions underwent amplification using RNA transcripts as the source. With the HTBI primer set, the TCR CDR3 went through a first round of RT-PCR. TCRdb re-called the multiplex PCR reads through MiXCR, storing one row per CDR3 protein. Of a few hundred thousand distinct CDR3 sequences listed, approximately 18% were seen once; the top ten hold about two fifths. The source material was blood. The receptors derive from a man between 45 and 60 years old with Graves' ophthalmopathy.

This chain joins TRBV27 and TRBJ2-4; 7 bases match TRBD1. This CDR3 comprises 14 residues. In germline, CDR1 is MNHEY, CDR2 SMNVEV (reference sequence). V lost 6 bases and J lost 9; bases outside the gene matches: 11. CDR3 sequence: CASSPGQARGIQYF. Here the CDR3 DNA reads TGTGCCAGCAGCCCCGGACAGGCCAGGGGCATTCAGTACTTC.

The V gene is TRBV12-3 or TRBV12-4, the J gene TRBJ2-2; D not resolved. V was trimmed by 7 bases and J by 4 bases, leaving 13 bases between them. CDR3 length: 14 amino acids. CDR3 sequence: CASNSSRSTGELFF. The CDR3 DNA sequence: TGTGCCAGCAACTCTTCGCGGAGCACCGGGGAGCTGTTTTTT.

This clonotype was observed many times. As DNA, the CDR3 is TGTGCCAGCAGTTACGGACTAGCGGGAGCGGAGACCCAGTACTTC. Protein sequence: CASSYGLAGAETQYF. The chain recombines TRBV6-6 with TRBJ2-5, with 13 bases lining up with TRBD2. CDR3 length: 15 residues. The trim removed 2 bases at V and 5 bases at J, leaving 2 bases unmatched. CDR1 MNHNY and CDR2 SVGAGI come from the germline V gene (reference sequence).

This clonotype was counted between two and nine times. The chain combines TRBV4-2 with TRBJ2-3; 10 positions match TRBD2. Losses at the gene ends were 1 base for V and 5 bases for J; bases not matched to a gene: 3. Germline CDR1 LGHNA, CDR2 YNFKEQ. The CDR3 is 15 amino acids. In nucleotides, the CDR3 is TGTGCCAGCAGCCAAGCTCTAGCGGGAGAAGATACGCAGTATTTT. It is translated as CASSQALAGEDTQYF.

This clonotype has only a few counts. The CDR3 spells CASSMSRPSTDTQYF. Written as DNA, the CDR3 is TGTGCCAGCAGTATGAGCCGGCCATCCACAGATACGCAGTATTTT. V usage is TRBV12-3 or TRBV12-4 and J usage is TRBJ2-3; D ambiguous. The CDR3 loop spans 15 amino acids. The V gene lost 5 bases and the J gene lost 2 bases, with 14 bases spanning the gap.

In nucleotides, the CDR3 is TGTGCCATCGGGGGGACGGGGAGCTCTGGGGCCAACGTCCTGACTTTC. It codes for CAIGGTGSSGANVLTF. The V and J genes are TRBV10-3 and TRBJ2-6; maybe TRBD2 (6 bases). Germline V gene lookup returns CDR1 ENHRY and CDR2 SYGVKD. The germline V and J ends were trimmed by 8 bases and 0 bases, with 14 bases remaining between them. The CDR3 covers 16 residues.

There are many counts of this clonotype. The V gene is TRBV3-1, the J gene TRBJ2-5, with TRBD1 identical over 7 bases. The CDR3 runs 14 residues. Per germline, CDR1 LGHDT and CDR2 YNNKEL (reference sequence). The V gene end was trimmed by 5 bases and the J gene end by 5 bases; junction bases not matched to a gene: 8. CDR3 nucleotide sequence: TGTGCCAGCAGCTTGACAGGGCCCCAGGAGACCCAGTACTTC. Protein sequence: CASSLTGPQETQYF.